This T cell receptor beta chain was retrieved from a study of Graves' ophthalmopathy and Graves' hyperthyroidism. Unmatched junction bases numbered 5, after V lost 1 base and J lost 4 bases. The germline V gene has CDR1 SGHRS and CDR2 YFSETQ. The CDR3 covers 15 residues. RNA transcripts were the template, and TCR beta CDR3 regions were amplified from them. HTBI primers were employed in first-round RT-PCR, then a second-round multiplex PCR followed. In TCRdb, the multiplex PCR reads were re-called with MiXCR into one record per CDR3 protein. The data show about 480,000 distinct CDR3 sequences, approximately 14% seen once. A diagnosis was made from clinical symptoms together with serum thyroxine, TRAb, thyroid ultrasound and orbital computed tomography.

This rearrangement joins TRBV5-1 to TRBJ1-1; 9 nucleotides align to TRBD1. The specimen was blood. The sequence came from a woman in her 30s with Graves' ophthalmopathy. The CDR3 sequence: CASSLTGQGSTEAFF. CDR3 sequence (DNA): TGCGCCAGCAGCTTGACAGGACAGGGGTCCACTGAAGCTTTCTTT.